This T cell receptor (beta chain) was captured in a study of shared clonotypes between healthy human individuals. The CDR3 runs 15 residues. CDR1 and CDR2 (germline): MNHNY, SVGAGI (reference sequence). Trimming left V 5 bases short and J 8 bases short, with 21 bases between. Sequencing was performed with immunoSEQ multiplex PCR; in TCRdb, only in-frame clones are kept and a portion is missing. The profile shows about 2.4 million clones, over 85% of them singletons. The chain links TRBV6-6 to TRBJ1-2; perhaps TRBD1 as D (6 bases). The source of this sequence is a man between 18 and 35 years old in good health. The sequenced sample was naive CD4+ T cells sorted from blood. Subset noted: CD45RA+ positively selected. CDR3 bases: TGTGCCAGCAGTAATCCGGGACAACAAAGCTTCGGCTACACCTTC. This translates into CASSNPGQQSFGYTF.